This T cell receptor (beta chain) was found in a study of regulatory T cells in long-lasting Graves disease. With 5 bases removed from V and 4 bases from J, the gap between germline ends came to 12 bases. The CDR3 length is 14 residues. Time point noted: newly diagnosed GD, antithyroid drugs for less than 3 months. RNA from PBMCs was the source of the TCR library. Libraries of TCR beta came from iRepertoire HTBI primers plus Arm-PCR of CDR3 regions. Each CDR3 protein gets one entry after TCRdb re-called the multiplex PCR reads with MiXCR. The sample includes about 240,000 distinct CDR3 sequences, 20% to 25% of them seen just once.

The input for sequencing was peripheral blood mononuclear cells (PBMCs), taken at new diagnosis, from a patient treated with antithyroid drugs. The chain joins TRBV12-3 or TRBV12-4 to TRBJ2-1; the D gene is possibly TRBD2 (6 bases). The receptor was derived from a female donor with Graves disease. The CDR3 loop is CASSEGLDYNEQFF. DNA of the CDR3: TGTGCCAGCAGTGAGGGACTGGATTACAATGAGCAGTTCTTC.